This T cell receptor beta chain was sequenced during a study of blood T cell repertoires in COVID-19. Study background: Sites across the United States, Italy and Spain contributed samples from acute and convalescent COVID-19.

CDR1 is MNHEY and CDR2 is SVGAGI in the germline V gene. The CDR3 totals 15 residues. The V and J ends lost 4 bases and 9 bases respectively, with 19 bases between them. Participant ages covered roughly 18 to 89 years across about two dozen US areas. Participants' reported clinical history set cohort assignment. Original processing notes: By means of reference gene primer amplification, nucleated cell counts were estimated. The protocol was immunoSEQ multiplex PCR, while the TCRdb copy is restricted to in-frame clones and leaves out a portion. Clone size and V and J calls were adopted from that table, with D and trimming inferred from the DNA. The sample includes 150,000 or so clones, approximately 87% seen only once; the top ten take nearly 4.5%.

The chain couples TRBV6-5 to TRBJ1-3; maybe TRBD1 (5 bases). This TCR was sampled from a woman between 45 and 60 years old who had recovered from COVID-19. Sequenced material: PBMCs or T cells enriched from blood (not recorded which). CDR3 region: CASSSDGALGGTIYF. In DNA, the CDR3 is TGTGCCAGCAGTTCCGACGGGGCTCTGGGGGGCACCATATATTTT.